One T cell receptor beta chain is described in this entry. Post-sort purity exceeded 95% for all sorted populations. This sample was included in a study of beta chain features in type 1 diabetes. Germline V CDR1 and CDR2: LGHNT, FRNRAP. The CDR3 length is 17 residues. The V and J ends lost 2 bases and 8 bases, in that order; junction bases with no gene match: 15. Expressed TCRB transcripts were sequenced after all isolated RNA was converted to cDNA. Clones were sequenced by immunoSEQ multiplex PCR, and TCRdb holds only the in-frame ones, with some missing. The sample has about 350,000 clones; less than 20% are singletons.

This rearrangement joins TRBV12-5 to TRBJ2-1; 7 nucleotides agree with TRBD2. Material: naive CD4+ T cells from blood. The receptor was isolated from a woman aged 18-29 years in good health. CDR3 sequence (DNA): TGTGCTAGTGGTTTGATACCACTAGCGCCCCACTGGGATGAGCAGTTCTTC. This encodes CASGLIPLAPHWDEQFF.